This is a list of T cell receptor beta chains from one sample in a study of T-cell memory formation after mild COVID-19. TCRdb used MiXCR to reprocess the 5' RACE reads, holding one entry per CDR3 protein. The top ten clones hold roughly a fifth of a sample with 200,000 to 300,000 distinct CDR3 sequences, roughly 9.4% of them seen once. Sequencing used PBMCs or a T cell subset sorted from them (not recorded which). Receptors originate from a man younger than 35 who had mild COVID-19 (a few samples of this study predate the infection). Cell type and time point are not known. Each CDR3 is given with its conserved first and last residue. The D gene is left open where the match is weak. A clone size is listed for some rows: how often the clone was seen (once, few, many), or a class if it is expanded.

>.|.|TRBJ2-7|TRBV20-1
TGCAGGGAGAGGAGTGACACGGACTACGAGCAGTACTTC
CRERSDTDYEQYF
>few|TRBD2|TRBJ2-1|TRBV27
TGTGCCAGCCGAATAGCGGGGGGGTACAATGAGCAGTTCTTC
CASRIAGGYNEQFF
>few|.|TRBJ1-3|TRBV5-1
TGCGCCAGCAGCTTGTCCGGGGGCGGTGGAAACACCATATATTTT
CASSLSGGGGNTIYF
>few|TRBD2|TRBJ2-7|TRBV20-1
TGCAGTGCTAGATCCGGGACTAGCGGCTCCTACGAGCAGTACTTC
CSARSGTSGSYEQYF
>once|TRBD1|TRBJ2-4|TRBV5-1
TGCGCCAGCAGCACGCCCCGACAGGGGCTAGCCAAAAACATTCAGTACTTC
CASSTPRQGLAKNIQYF
>few|TRBD1|TRBJ2-5|TRBV7-2
TGTGCCAGCAGCTTTGACAGGGGGTTAGAGACCCAGTACTTC
CASSFDRGLETQYF
>few|.|TRBJ2-1|TRBV9
TGTGCCAGCAGCGTAGGCGGAGGGTACAATGAGCAGTTCTTC
CASSVGGGYNEQFF
>many|TRBD2|TRBJ2-1|TRBV12-3/TRBV12-4
TGTGCCAGCAGTTTTCCCTCCGGGCTAGCGGGGATTAGCTCCTACAATGAGCAGTTCTTC
CASSFPSGLAGISSYNEQFF
>many|.|TRBJ2-1|TRBV7-2
TGTGCCAGCAGCGCTACTTATTCTCCTGACTACCACAATGAGCAGTTCTTC
CASSATYSPDYHNEQFF
>few|TRBD1|TRBJ1-2|TRBV29-1
TGCAGCGTTGAGGAACAGGGGCCTGGCTACACCTTC
CSVEEQGPGYTF
>.|TRBD1|TRBJ2-3|TRBV5-1
TGCGCCAGCAGCTTACAGGGGCCTAGCACAGATACGCAGTATTTT
CASSLQGPSTDTQYF
>.|TRBD2|TRBJ2-1|TRBV7-9
TGTGCCAGCAGCACGGGGACTAGCGGGTACCCAGCCCATGAGCAGTTCTTC
CASSTGTSGYPAHEQFF
>few|.|TRBJ2-1|TRBV20-1
TGCAGTGCTAGGACAGGGAGGGCCGACGGTGAGCAGTTCTTC
CSARTGRADGEQFF
>.|.|TRBJ1-6|TRBV6-5
TGTGCCAGCAGTACGAGGACCAGCTCACCCCTCCACTTT
CASSTRTSSPLHF
>few|TRBD2|TRBJ2-7|TRBV5-1
TGCGCCAGCAGCTCACTAGCGGGATCCTACGAGCAGTACTTC
CASSSLAGSYEQYF
>many|.|TRBJ2-1|TRBV5-1
TGCGCCAGCAGCTTGGTATCAGGGACCGATGAGCAGTTCTTC
CASSLVSGTDEQFF
>.|TRBD1|TRBJ1-6|TRBV20-1
TGCAGTGCTAGTGAGGACGCGACAGGGTATACACCCCTCCACTTT
CSASEDATGYTPLHF
>.|TRBD1|TRBJ1-2|TRBV5-1
TGCGCCAGCAGCTTGGAGGGGACAGGGTTCCTCGGGGATGGCTACACCTTC
CASSLEGTGFLGDGYTF
>few|.|TRBJ1-2|TRBV7-2
TGTGCCAGCAGCTTAGGAGGGGCTCGGAAAACCTATGGCTACACCTTC
CASSLGGARKTYGYTF
>few|TRBD2|TRBJ2-5|TRBV5-1
TGCGCCAGCAGCTTTTTGTTGGCTAGCGGGGGTGAGACCCAGTACTTC
CASSFLLASGGETQYF
>.|TRBD2|TRBJ2-3|TRBV13
TGTGCCAGCAGCTCCGCATATCGTACTAGCGCCGATACGCAGTATTTT
CASSSAYRTSADTQYF
>many|TRBD1|TRBJ2-7|TRBV6-1
TGTGCCAGCAGTGAACCGACAGGGGTTTACGAGCAGTACTTC
CASSEPTGVYEQYF
>.|.|TRBJ2-3|TRBV29-1
TGCAGCGTTGAAGATAGAGAGCGGCCCACAGATACGCAGTATTTT
CSVEDRERPTDTQYF
>.|.|TRBJ1-1|TRBV6-5
TGTGCCAGCAGTTACTCGAAGGGGACTGAAGCTTTCTTT
CASSYSKGTEAFF
>.|.|TRBJ2-2|TRBV19
TGTGCCAGTAGTAGAGGACTGTTCCCGGCGAACACCGGGGAGCTGTTTTTT
CASSRGLFPANTGELFF
>many|.|TRBJ2-1|TRBV27
TGTGCCACCGGCGCGAGTGATGAGCAGTTCTTC
CATGASDEQFF
>.|.|TRBJ2-1|TRBV6-1
TGTGCCAGCAGTGAAGACAGGTTCTCCTACAATGAGCAGTTCTTC
CASSEDRFSYNEQFF
>few|TRBD1|TRBJ1-5|TRBV6-5
TGTGCCAGCAGGGGACAGGGAGGCCAGCCCCAGCATTTT
CASRGQGGQPQHF
>.|TRBD2|TRBJ2-7|TRBV18
TGTGCCAGCTCCCAGACTAGCGGGGGGGCCATTTCCTACGAGCAGTACTTC
CASSQTSGGAISYEQYF
>.|.|TRBJ2-3|TRBV7-9
TGTGCCAGCATCCATAAAGGAGAGGGAGAGGCAGATACGCAGTATTTT
CASIHKGEGEADTQYF
>few|.|TRBJ2-2|TRBV21-1
TGTGCCAGCAGCAAGGGAGGTCAGGGCCACACCGGGGAGCTGTTTTTT
CASSKGGQGHTGELFF
>.|TRBD1|TRBJ2-3|TRBV7-9
TGTGCCAGCAGCTTAACCTGGGGAAGCAGGGGGTCTTCAGATACGCAGTATTTT
CASSLTWGSRGSSDTQYF
>few|.|TRBJ1-5|TRBV20-1
TGCAGTGCTAGATTCCGTGGCAATCAGCCCCAGCATTTT
CSARFRGNQPQHF
>few|.|TRBJ2-3|TRBV7-8
TGTGCCAGCAGGAATATGGGAATAGGCACAGATACGCAGTATTTT
CASRNMGIGTDTQYF
>few|.|TRBJ2-1|TRBV14
TGTGCCAGCAGCCAAGATGACAATGAGCAGTTCTTC
CASSQDDNEQFF
>.|.|TRBJ2-1|TRBV20-1
TGCAGTGCTAGGAGTCTCAGCGAGTACAATGAGCAGTTCTTC
CSARSLSEYNEQFF
>.|.|TRBJ1-2|TRBV28
TGTGCCTGTCGGTCGGGGTCCCGGACCTATGGCTACACCTTC
CACRSGSRTYGYTF
>few|TRBD1|TRBJ1-5|TRBV12-3/TRBV12-4
TGTGCCAGCAGTTTAGAGGGGGCAAATCAGCCCCAGCATTTT
CASSLEGANQPQHF
>few|.|TRBJ2-2|TRBV15
TGTGCCACCAGCGGATCCGGGGGAGCCGGGGAGCTGTTTTTT
CATSGSGGAGELFF